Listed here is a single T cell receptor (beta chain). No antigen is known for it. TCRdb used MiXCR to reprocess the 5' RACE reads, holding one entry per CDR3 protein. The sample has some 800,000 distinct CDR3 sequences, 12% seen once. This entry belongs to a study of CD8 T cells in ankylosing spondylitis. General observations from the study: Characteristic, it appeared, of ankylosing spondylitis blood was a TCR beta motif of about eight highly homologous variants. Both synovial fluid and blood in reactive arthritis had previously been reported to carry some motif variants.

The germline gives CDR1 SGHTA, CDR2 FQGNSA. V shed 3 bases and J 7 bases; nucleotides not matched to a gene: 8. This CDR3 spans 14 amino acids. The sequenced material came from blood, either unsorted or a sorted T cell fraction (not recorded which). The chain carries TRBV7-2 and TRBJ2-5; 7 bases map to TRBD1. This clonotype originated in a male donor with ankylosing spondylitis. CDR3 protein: CASSFPGQPTTQYF. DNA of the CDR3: TGTGCCAGCAGCTTTCCGGGACAGCCAACGACCCAGTACTTC.